This T cell receptor beta chain comes out of a study of CD8 T cells in Susac syndrome. FACS was used to enrich TEMRA cells, whereas the CD8+ and CD4+ T cells were obtained by negative isolation. The J segment lost 2 bases and the V segment lost 0 bases, leaving 8 bases of the junction unmatched. This CDR3 comprises 18 residues. Germline assignment: CDR1 DFQATT and CDR2 SNEGSKA (reference sequence). RNA totalling about 0.5 to 1 ug underwent reverse transcription with random hexamers. TCRdb analysed the immunoSEQ multiplex PCR reads with MiXCR anew, one entry per CDR3 protein. The sample lists 150,000 to 200,000 distinct CDR3 sequences; 85% to 95% were seen once.

The chain has TRBV20-1 and TRBJ2-7; 15 nucleotides align to TRBD2. The clonotype originates from a human donor in good health. The specimen sequenced was CD4+ T cells from PBMCs. In nucleotides, the CDR3 is TGCAGTGCTAGAGAGGGACTAGCGGGAGGCCATAAAACCTACGAGCAGTACTTC. It specifies CSAREGLAGGHKTYEQYF.